This TCR beta chain is from a study of identical twins. In its sample, this clonotype was seen many times. Per the germline V gene, CDR1 is SGDLS and CDR2 is YYNGEE. The CDR3 consists of 14 residues. The junction had 0 bases not matched to a gene; V was cut back by 2 bases and J by 4 bases. Healthy Caucasians, and only they, were the donors. Template switching, a step in the protocol, added a universal primer site, and cDNA carried unique molecular identifiers. One entry per CDR3 protein results from TCRdb running MiXCR on the 5' RACE reads. Here the sample spans under 800,000 distinct CDR3 sequences, 21% being singletons. These same records also appear under a second study, on T cells expressing NK-cell markers. That work states: The eight sequenced donors comprised seven who were HCMV-seropositive and one who was seronegative. The study left the HCMV specificity of expanded NKG2C+ T cell clones unresolved.

V gene TRBV9 combines with J gene TRBJ1-5; 10 bases are a match to TRBD1. The receptor was derived from a woman aged 18-29 years in good health. Sequenced sample: PBMCs. The CDR3 nucleotides read TGTGCCAGCAGCGTGGGACAGGGGAATCAGCCCCAGCATTTT. Amino acids: CASSVGQGNQPQHF.